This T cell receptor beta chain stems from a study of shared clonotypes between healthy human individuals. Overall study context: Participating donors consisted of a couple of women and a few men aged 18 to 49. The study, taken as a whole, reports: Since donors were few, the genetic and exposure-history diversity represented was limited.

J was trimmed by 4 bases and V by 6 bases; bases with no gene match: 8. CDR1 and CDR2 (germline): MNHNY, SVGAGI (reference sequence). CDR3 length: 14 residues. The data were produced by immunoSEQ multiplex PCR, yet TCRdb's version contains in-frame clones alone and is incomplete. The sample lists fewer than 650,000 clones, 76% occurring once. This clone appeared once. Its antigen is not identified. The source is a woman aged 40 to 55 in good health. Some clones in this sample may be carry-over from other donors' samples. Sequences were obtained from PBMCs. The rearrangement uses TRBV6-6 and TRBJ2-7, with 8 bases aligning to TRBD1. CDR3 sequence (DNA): TGTGCCAGCAGCCCGGGACAGGCGATTTACGAGCAGTACTTC. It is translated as CASSPGQAIYEQYF.